The TCR beta chain described here comes from a study of CD8+ T cells in alopecia areata. Study-wide background: Those receiving the skin were approximately 6-11-week-old female C3H/HeJ mice, whose grafts came from approximately 6-12-month-old C3H/HeJ donors with spontaneous alopecia.

The sequencing template was cDNA reverse transcribed from extracted RNA. Generated by immunoSEQ multiplex PCR, the TCRdb table keeps only in-frame clones and is missing some. In total the sample includes roughly 260,000 clones, none of them seen once. Researchers sorted pooled cutaneous lymph node cells on the basis of CD4, CD8alpha, NKG2D, NKG2ACE and other markers. As to this clone: Its antigen remains unidentified. Gene names and germline match the mouse. Read coverage stops 4 residues before the CDR3 terminus; the germline J gene supplies the remainder. In the same sample, other DNA sequences code for this CDR3.

Germline-derived CDR1 and CDR2 are NNHNN and SYGAGS (reference sequence). This CDR3 is 14 amino acids long. With V trimmed by 3 bases and J by 0 bases, 1 base remained unmatched. Study results and caveats: Scalp lesions, especially in alopecia totalis/universalis, had higher clonality than normal scalp.

This receptor was identified in a C3H/HeJ mouse with alopecia areata. The mouse line has the MHC haplotype H2-k. The V gene is TRBV13-2, the J gene TRBJ2-7; 9 nucleotides line up with TRBD2. Sequencing was done on a sample of CD4+ T cells sorted from a lymph node. The CDR3 sequence is CASGGLGVSYEQYF. The CDR3 DNA, read in part, is TGTGCCAGCGGTGGACTGGGGGTCTCCTAT.